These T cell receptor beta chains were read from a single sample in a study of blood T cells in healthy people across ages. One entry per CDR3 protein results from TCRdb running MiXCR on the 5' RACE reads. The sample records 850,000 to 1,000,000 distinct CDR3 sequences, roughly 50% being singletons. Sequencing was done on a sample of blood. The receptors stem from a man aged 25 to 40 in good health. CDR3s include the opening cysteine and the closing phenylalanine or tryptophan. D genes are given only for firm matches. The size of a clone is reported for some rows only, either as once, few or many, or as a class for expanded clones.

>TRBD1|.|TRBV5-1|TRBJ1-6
TGCGCCAGCAGCCCCGAGGACAGGGGACTCTTCAATTCACCCCTCCACTTT
CASSPEDRGLFNSPLHF
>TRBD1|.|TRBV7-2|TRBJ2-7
TGTGCCAGCAGCCCGCCCGGGACAGGGAACTACGAGCAGTACTTC
CASSPPGTGNYEQYF
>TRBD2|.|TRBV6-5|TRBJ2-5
TGTGCCGGCAGTTTAGCGGGGGGACAAGAGACCCAGTACTTC
CAGSLAGGQETQYF
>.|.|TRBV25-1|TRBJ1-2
TGTGCCAGCACCCCAGGACTTTTCTATGGCTACACCTTC
CASTPGLFYGYTF
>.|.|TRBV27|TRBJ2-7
TGTGCCAGCAGTTTCCCGAGGGGCGAGCAGTACTTC
CASSFPRGEQYF
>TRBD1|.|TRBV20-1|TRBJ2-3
TGCAGTGCTAGAAAAGTGATAGCGTCACAGGGGACCACAGATACGCAGTATTTT
CSARKVIASQGTTDTQYF
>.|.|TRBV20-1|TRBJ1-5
TGCAGTGCTAGAATAATGGGACACCAAAATCAGCCCCAGCATTTT
CSARIMGHQNQPQHF
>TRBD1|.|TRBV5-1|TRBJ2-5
TGCGCCAGCAGACAGGGGGTGAACCAAGAGACCCAGTACTTC
CASRQGVNQETQYF
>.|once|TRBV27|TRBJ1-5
TGTGCCAGCAGGTTATCGGGCAGGAACCAGCCCCAGCATTTT
CASRLSGRNQPQHF
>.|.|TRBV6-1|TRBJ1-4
TGTGCCAGCAGTACCCAGGGCTGGGCAAACGAAAAACTGTTTTTT
CASSTQGWANEKLFF
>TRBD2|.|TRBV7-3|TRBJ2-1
TGTGCCAGCAGCTTAATTGTAGGGAGGGGTAGCAATGAGCAGTTCTTC
CASSLIVGRGSNEQFF
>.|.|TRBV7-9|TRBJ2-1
TGTGCCAGCAGCCCGAAAACGAGCGGATACAATGAGCAGTTCTTC
CASSPKTSGYNEQFF
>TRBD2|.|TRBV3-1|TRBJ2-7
TGTGCCAGCAGCCAAGGGCTAGCGGGTCCCTACGAGCAGTACTTC
CASSQGLAGPYEQYF
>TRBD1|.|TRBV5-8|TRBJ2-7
TGTGCCAGCAGTCTAGAGACAGGGTCCCTCGACGAGCAGTACTTC
CASSLETGSLDEQYF
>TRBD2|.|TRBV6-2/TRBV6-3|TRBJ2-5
TGTGCCAGCACGTCCGGGACTAGCGGATTTCAAGAGATCCAGTACTTC
CASTSGTSGFQEIQYF
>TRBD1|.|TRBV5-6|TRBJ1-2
TGTGCCAGCAGAGCGGGACAGAACTATGGCTACACCTTC
CASRAGQNYGYTF
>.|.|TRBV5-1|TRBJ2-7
TGCGCCAGCAGCGCAGGGAACGCCGTCTCGTACAATGAGCAGTACTTC
CASSAGNAVSYNEQYF
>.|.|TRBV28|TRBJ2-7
TGTGCCAGCAGGCCCAGTGCCTACAATGAGCAGTACTTC
CASRPSAYNEQYF
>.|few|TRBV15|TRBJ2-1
TGTGCCACCAGCAGAGACAGGGGTCTATACAATGAGCAGTTCTTC
CATSRDRGLYNEQFF
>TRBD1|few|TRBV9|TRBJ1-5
TGTGCCAGCAGCCCCGGGACAGGGGCTCTCAATCAGCCCCAGCATTTT
CASSPGTGALNQPQHF
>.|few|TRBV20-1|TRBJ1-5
TGCAGTGCGAACGACCATAGCAATCAGCCCCAGCATTTT
CSANDHSNQPQHF
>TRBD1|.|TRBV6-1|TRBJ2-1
TGTGCCAGCCGGGACAGGGGAACGAATGAGCAGTTCTTC
CASRDRGTNEQFF
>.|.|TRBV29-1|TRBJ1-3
TGCAGCGTTGCCAGCTCTGGAAACACCATATATTTT
CSVASSGNTIYF
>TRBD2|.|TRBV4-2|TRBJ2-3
TGTGCCAGCAGCCAAGATCACCAGCGGGGGGCCCGCACAGATACGCAGTATTTT
CASSQDHQRGARTDTQYF